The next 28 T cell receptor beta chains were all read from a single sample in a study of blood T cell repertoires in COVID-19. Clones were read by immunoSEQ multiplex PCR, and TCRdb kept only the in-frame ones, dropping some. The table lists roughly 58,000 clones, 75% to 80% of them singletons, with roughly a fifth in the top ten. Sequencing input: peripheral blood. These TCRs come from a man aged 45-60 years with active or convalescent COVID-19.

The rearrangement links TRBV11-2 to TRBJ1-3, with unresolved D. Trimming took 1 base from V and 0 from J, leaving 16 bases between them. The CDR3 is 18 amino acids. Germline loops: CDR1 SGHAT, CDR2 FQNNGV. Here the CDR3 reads CASSLVNWSGSSGNTIYF. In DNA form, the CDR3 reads TGTGCCAGCAGCTTAGTTAATTGGTCAGGTTCCTCTGGAAACACCATATATTTT.

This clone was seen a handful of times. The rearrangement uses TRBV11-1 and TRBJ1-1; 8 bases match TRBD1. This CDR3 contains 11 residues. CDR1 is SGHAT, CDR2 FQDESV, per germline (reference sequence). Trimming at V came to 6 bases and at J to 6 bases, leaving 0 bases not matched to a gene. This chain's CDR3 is CASRQGAEAFF. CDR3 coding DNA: TGTGCCAGCAGACAGGGGGCTGAAGCTTTCTTT.

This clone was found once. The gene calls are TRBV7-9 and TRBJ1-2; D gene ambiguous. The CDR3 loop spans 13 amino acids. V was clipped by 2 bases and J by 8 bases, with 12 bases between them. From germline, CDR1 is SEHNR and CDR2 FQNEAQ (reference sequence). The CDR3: CASSLNAGGGYTF. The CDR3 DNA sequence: TGTGCCAGCAGCTTAAATGCAGGAGGGGGCTACACCTTC.

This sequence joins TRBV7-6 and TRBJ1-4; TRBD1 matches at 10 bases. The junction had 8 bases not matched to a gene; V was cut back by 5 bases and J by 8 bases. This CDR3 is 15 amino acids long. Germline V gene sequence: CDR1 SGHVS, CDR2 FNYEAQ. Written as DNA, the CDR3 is TGTGCCAGCAGCGCCAGACAGGGGGCGGCAGAAAAACTGTTTTTT. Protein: CASSARQGAAEKLFF.

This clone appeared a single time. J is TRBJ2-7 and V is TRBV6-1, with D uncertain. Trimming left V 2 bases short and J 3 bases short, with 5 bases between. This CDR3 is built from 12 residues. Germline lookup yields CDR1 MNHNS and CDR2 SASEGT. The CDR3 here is CASSELSYEQYF. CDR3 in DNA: TGTGCCAGCAGTGAATTGAGCTACGAGCAGTACTTC.

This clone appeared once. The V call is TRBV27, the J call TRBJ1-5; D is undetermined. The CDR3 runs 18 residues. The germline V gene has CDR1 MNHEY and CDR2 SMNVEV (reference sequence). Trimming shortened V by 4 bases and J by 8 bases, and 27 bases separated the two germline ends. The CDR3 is CASSSMVSEFALREPQHF. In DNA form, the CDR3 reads TGTGCCAGCAGTTCTATGGTCTCGGAGTTTGCTCTACGAGAGCCCCAGCATTTT.

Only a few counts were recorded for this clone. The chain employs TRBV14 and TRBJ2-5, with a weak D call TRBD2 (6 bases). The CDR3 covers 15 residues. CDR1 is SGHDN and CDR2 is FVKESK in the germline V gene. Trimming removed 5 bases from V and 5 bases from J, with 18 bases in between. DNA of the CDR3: TGTGCCAGCAGCTCGATGGGGACTTTTTCGGAGACCCAGTACTTC. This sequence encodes CASSSMGTFSETQYF.

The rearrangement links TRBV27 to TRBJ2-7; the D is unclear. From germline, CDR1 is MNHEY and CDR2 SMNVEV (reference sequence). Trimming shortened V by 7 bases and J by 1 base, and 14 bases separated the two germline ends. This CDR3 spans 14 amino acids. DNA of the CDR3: TGTGCCAGCAAGCCACAGACAATATCCTACGAGCAGTACTTC. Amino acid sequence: CASKPQTISYEQYF.

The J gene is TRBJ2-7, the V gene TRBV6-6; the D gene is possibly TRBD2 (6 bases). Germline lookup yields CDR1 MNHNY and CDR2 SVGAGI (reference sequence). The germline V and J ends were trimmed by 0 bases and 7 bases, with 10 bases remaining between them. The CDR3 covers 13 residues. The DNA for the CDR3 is TGTGCCAGCAGTTACTCGTCAGGAGGGGAGCAGTACTTC. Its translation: CASSYSSGGEQYF.

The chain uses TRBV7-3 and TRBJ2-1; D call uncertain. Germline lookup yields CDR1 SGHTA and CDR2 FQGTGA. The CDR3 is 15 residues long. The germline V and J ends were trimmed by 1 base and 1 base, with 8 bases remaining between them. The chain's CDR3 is CASSLNSLSYNEQFF. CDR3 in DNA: TGTGCCAGCAGCTTAAACAGCTTATCCTACAATGAGCAGTTCTTC.

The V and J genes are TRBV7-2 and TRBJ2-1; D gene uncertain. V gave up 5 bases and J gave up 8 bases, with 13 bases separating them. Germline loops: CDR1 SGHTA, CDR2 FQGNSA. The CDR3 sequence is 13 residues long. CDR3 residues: CASSAYGNYEQFF. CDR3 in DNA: TGTGCCAGCAGCGCCTACGGTAACTATGAGCAGTTCTTC.

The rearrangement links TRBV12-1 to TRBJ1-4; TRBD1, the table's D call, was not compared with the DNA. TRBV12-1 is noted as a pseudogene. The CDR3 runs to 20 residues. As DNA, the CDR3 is TGTGCCAGCAGCTTTGTAAGGGGGAGACAGGGAACTGCAACTAATGAAAAACTGTTTTTT. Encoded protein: CASSFVRGRQGTATNEKLFF.

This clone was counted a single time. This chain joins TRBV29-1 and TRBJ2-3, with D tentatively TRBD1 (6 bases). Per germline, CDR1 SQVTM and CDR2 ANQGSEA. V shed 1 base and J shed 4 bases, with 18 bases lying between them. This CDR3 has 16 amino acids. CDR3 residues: CSVEGLTGRDADTQYF. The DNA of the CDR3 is TGCAGCGTTGAAGGTCTGACAGGTCGAGATGCAGATACGCAGTATTTT.

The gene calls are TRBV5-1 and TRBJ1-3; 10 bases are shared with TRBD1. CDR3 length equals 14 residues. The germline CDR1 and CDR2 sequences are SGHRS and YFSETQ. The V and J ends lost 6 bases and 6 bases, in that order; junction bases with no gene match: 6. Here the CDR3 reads CASTLGTGVNTIYF. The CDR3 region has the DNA TGCGCCAGCACCCTAGGGACAGGGGTAAACACCATATATTTT.

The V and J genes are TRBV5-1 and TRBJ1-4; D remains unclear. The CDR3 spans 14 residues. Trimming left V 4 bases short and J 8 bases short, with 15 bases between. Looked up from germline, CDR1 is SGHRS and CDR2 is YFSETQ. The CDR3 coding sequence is TGCGCCAGCAGCACCCGGGGAGTGGAGGAAAAACTGTTTTTT. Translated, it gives CASSTRGVEEKLFF.

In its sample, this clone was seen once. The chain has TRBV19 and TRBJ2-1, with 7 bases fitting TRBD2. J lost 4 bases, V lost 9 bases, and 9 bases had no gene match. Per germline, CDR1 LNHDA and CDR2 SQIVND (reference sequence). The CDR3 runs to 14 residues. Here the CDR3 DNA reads TGTGCCAGCTCTGGGGGGGAGCGGTACAATGAGCAGTTCTTC. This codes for CASSGGERYNEQFF.

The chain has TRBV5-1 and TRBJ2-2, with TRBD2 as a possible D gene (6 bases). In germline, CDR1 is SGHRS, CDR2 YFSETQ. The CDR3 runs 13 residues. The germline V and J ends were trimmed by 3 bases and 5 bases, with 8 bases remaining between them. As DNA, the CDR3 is TGCGCCAGCAGCTGGGACTTGACCGGGGAGCTGTTTTTT. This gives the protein CASSWDLTGELFF. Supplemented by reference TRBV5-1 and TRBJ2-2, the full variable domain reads KAGVTQTPRYLIKTRGQQVTLSCSPISGHRSVSWYQQTPGQGLQFLFEYFSETQRNKGNFPGRFSGRQFSNSRSEMNVSTLELGDSALYLCASSWDLTGELFFGEGSRLTVL.

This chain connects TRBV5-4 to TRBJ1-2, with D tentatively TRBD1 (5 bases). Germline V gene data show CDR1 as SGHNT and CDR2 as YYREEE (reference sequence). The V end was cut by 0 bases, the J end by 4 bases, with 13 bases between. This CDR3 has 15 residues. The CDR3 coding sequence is TGTGCCAGCAGCTTGGAGGGGCCTCCGGGCTATGGCTACACCTTC. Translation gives CASSLEGPPGYGYTF. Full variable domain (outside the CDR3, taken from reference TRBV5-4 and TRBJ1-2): ETGVTQSPTHLIKTRGQQVTLRCSSQSGHNTVSWYQQALGQGPQFIFQYYREEENGRGNFPPRFSGLQFPNYSSELNVNALELDDSALYLCASSLEGPPGYGYTFGSGTRLTVV.

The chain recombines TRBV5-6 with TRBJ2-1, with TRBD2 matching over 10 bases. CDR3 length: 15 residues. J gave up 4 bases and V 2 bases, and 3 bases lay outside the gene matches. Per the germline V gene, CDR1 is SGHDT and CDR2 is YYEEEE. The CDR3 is CASSFGLAEYNEQFF. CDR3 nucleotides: TGTGCCAGCAGCTTCGGACTAGCGGAGTACAATGAGCAGTTCTTC.

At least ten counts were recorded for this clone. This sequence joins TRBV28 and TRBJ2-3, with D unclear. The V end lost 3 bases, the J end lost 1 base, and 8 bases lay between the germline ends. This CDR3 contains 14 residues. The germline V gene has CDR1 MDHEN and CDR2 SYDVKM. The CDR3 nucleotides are TGTGCCAGCAGTTTTCTCTCTGGCACAGATACGCAGTATTTT. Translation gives CASSFLSGTDTQYF.

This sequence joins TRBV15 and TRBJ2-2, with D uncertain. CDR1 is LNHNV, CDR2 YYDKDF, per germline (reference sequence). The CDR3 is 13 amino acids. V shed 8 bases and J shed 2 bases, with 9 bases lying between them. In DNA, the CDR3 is TGTGCCACCGCTCGCACAAACACCGGGGAGCTGTTTTTT. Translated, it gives CATARTNTGELFF.

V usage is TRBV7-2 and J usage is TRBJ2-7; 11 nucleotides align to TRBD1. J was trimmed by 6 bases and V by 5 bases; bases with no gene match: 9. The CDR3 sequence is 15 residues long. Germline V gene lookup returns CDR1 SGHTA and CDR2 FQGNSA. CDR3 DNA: TGTGCCAGCAGCCCCTCCGGGACAGGGGGGGTCGAGCAGTACTTC. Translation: CASSPSGTGGVEQYF. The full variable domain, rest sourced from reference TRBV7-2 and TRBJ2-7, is GAGVSQSPSNKVTEKGKDVELRCDPISGHTALYWYRQSLGQGLEFLIYFQGNSAPDKSGLPSDRFSAERTGGSVSTLTIQRTQQEDSAVYLCASSPSGTGGVEQYFGPGTRLTVT.

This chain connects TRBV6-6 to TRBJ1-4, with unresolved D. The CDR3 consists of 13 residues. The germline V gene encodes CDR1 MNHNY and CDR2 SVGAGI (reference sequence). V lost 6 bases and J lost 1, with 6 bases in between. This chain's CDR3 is CASSLVTNEKLFF. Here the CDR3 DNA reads TGTGCCAGCAGCCTCGTAACTAATGAAAAACTGTTTTTT.

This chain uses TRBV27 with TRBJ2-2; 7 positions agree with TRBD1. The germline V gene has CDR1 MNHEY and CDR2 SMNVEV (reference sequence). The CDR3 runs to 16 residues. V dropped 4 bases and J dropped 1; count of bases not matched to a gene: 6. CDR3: CASSSQGQLNTGELFF. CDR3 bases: TGTGCCAGCAGTTCCCAGGGACAGTTGAACACCGGGGAGCTGTTTTTT.

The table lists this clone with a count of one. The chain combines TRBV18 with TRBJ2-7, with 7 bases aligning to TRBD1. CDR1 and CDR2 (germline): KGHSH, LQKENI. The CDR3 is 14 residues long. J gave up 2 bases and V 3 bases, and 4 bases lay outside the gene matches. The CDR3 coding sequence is TGTGCCAGCTCACCCGCCGGACAGGCCTACGAGCAGTACTTC. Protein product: CASSPAGQAYEQYF.

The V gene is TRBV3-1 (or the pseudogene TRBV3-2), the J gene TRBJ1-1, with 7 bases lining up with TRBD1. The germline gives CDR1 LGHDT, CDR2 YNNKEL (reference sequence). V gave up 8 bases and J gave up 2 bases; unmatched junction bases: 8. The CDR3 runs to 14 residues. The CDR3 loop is CASGLRGRNTEAFF. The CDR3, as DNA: TGTGCCAGCGGTTTGAGGGGGCGCAACACTGAAGCTTTCTTT.

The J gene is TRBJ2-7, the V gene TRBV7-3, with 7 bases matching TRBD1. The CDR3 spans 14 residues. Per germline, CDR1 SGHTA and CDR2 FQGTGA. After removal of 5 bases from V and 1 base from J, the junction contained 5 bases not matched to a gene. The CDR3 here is CASSPQGSSYEQYF. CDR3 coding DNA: TGTGCCAGCAGCCCACAGGGGAGTTCCTACGAGCAGTACTTC.

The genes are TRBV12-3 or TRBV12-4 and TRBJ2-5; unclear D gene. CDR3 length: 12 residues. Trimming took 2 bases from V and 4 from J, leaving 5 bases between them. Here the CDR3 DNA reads TGTGCCAGCAGTTTATACAGAGAGACCCAGTACTTC. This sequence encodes CASSLYRETQYF.